This T cell receptor beta chain derives from a study of cytomegalovirus exposure and HLA in healthy donors. In the study overall: Inside one of the first data releases sat roughly 80 million unique TCRs taken from HLA-typed donors. The study's findings and limits: It was reported that the classifier diagnosed cytomegalovirus status with high specificity and sensitivity in both the original and validation cohorts. In a later analysis, a genetic analysis reported fewer productive-TCR N-insertions in an Asian-associated ancestry cluster than the cohort average. A later analysis found TCR association rates differed by HLA locus, highest for DRB1 and lowest for HLA-C.

Germline CDR1 SGHDT, CDR2 YYEEEE. The ends were cut back, 1 base at V and 6 bases at J, with 10 bases in the middle. CDR3 length equals 13 residues. The PCR had 60 Vbeta and 13 Jbeta primers. This table comes from immunoSEQ multiplex PCR, and its TCRdb copy is limited to in-frame clones, with some not included. The table has approximately 190,000 clones, roughly four fifths seen once. On this clone: Its specificity is unknown.

The sequencing input was PBMCs. The J gene is TRBJ1-2, the V gene TRBV5-6, with D hard to call. This receptor was identified in a woman younger than 30 in good health and CMV-seronegative. This chain's CDR3 is CASSLTEANGYTF. DNA of the CDR3: TGTGCCAGCAGCTTGACGGAAGCGAATGGCTACACCTTC.